This entry describes one T cell receptor (beta chain). This sample was taken from a study of T cell changes during pregnancy in multiple sclerosis. The germline gives CDR1 KGHSH, CDR2 LQKENI. The CDR3 sequence is 14 residues long. The V and J ends lost 3 bases and 2 bases, in that order; junction bases with no gene match: 1. Assay: immunoSEQ multiplex PCR; the TCRdb copy retains only in-frame clones and omits some. This sample has around 53,000 clones; about 92% occur once, and the top ten carry approximately 0.64%. This sequence joins TRBV18 and TRBJ2-4, with 7 bases identical to TRBD1. The material sequenced was CD4+ T cells from peripheral blood mononuclear cells, taken after pregnancy. The TCR comes from a female donor with multiple sclerosis, enrolled in a pregnancy study. CDR3 in amino acids: CASSPDRTKNIQYF. The CDR3 region has the DNA TGTGCCAGCTCACCGGACAGGACCAAAAACATTCAGTACTTC.